This is a list of T cell receptor beta chains from one sample in a study of CD8+CD57+ T cells in acquired aplastic anemia. MiXCR was run by TCRdb on the reads, yielding one entry per CDR3 protein. There are around 200,000 distinct CDR3 sequences in the sample; 48% occur only once, and 1.8% lies in the top ten. Sequenced material: sorted CD4+, CD8+, or CD8+CD57+ T cells (not recorded which) from PBMCs. These receptors came from a human donor with aplastic anemia. Both conserved end residues are part of each CDR3. The D gene is left open where the match is weak. Size is stated for part of the rows, as once, few or many counts, or as a class when the clone is expanded.

V gene: TRBV19
D gene: NA
clone size: few
J gene: TRBJ2-2
CDR3 protein: CASSLGQNTGELFF
CDR3 DNA: TGTGCCAGTAGTTTGGGACAGAACACCGGGGAGCTGTTTTTT

V gene: TRBV11-2
D gene: TRBD1
clone size: NA
J gene: TRBJ2-1
CDR3 protein: CASSVPWDRDDEQFF
CDR3 DNA: TGTGCCAGCAGCGTCCCCTGGGACAGGGACGATGAGCAGTTCTTC

V gene: TRBV10-2
D gene: TRBD1
clone size: NA
J gene: TRBJ2-7
CDR3 protein: CASTTGQATYEQYF
CDR3 DNA: TGCGCCAGCACTACCGGACAGGCTACCTACGAGCAGTACTTC

V gene: TRBV20-1
D gene: NA
clone size: NA
J gene: TRBJ2-1
CDR3 protein: CSARDLLHETQQFF
CDR3 DNA: TGCAGTGCTAGAGATCTCCTCCATGAAACCCAGCAGTTCTTC

V gene: TRBV12-3/TRBV12-4
D gene: NA
clone size: NA
J gene: TRBJ1-2
CDR3 protein: CASLPGGARYGYTF
CDR3 DNA: TGTGCCAGCCTTCCAGGCGGGGCTCGTTATGGCTACACCTTC

V gene: TRBV11-2
D gene: NA
clone size: NA
J gene: TRBJ1-5
CDR3 protein: CASSQPGDGQPQHF
CDR3 DNA: TGTGCCAGCAGTCAACCGGGGGACGGTCAGCCCCAGCATTTT

V gene: TRBV9
D gene: TRBD1
clone size: NA
J gene: TRBJ2-5
CDR3 protein: CASSLWDRSQETQYF
CDR3 DNA: TGTGCCAGCAGCCTTTGGGACAGGTCCCAAGAGACCCAGTACTTC

V gene: TRBV10-3
D gene: TRBD1
clone size: NA
J gene: TRBJ1-1
CDR3 protein: CAIRGQGNTEAFF
CDR3 DNA: TGTGCCATCAGGGGACAGGGGAACACTGAAGCTTTCTTT

V gene: TRBV10-3
D gene: NA
clone size: NA
J gene: TRBJ2-7
CDR3 protein: CAISVDSYEQYF
CDR3 DNA: TGTGCCATCAGTGTGGACAGCTACGAGCAGTACTTC

V gene: TRBV24-1
D gene: NA
clone size: NA
J gene: TRBJ2-1
CDR3 protein: CATSPTGSGEQFF
CDR3 DNA: TGTGCCACCAGTCCTACAGGGTCCGGTGAGCAGTTCTTC

V gene: TRBV24-1
D gene: NA
clone size: few
J gene: TRBJ1-5
CDR3 protein: CATSVGHQPQHF
CDR3 DNA: TGTGCCACCAGTGTGGGCCATCAGCCCCAGCATTTT

V gene: TRBV20-1
D gene: NA
clone size: many
J gene: TRBJ1-1
CDR3 protein: CSARDLPRAGNWRGTEAFF
CDR3 DNA: TGCAGTGCTAGAGACCTACCCCGGGCAGGGAACTGGAGGGGCACTGAAGCTTTCTTT

V gene: TRBV6-1
D gene: NA
clone size: many
J gene: TRBJ1-2
CDR3 protein: CASTPRALYGYTF
CDR3 DNA: TGTGCCAGCACCCCCCGGGCCCTTTATGGCTACACCTTC

V gene: TRBV18
D gene: TRBD2
clone size: NA
J gene: TRBJ2-7
CDR3 protein: CASSPIGGDYEQYF
CDR3 DNA: TGTGCCAGCTCACCGATCGGGGGGGACTACGAGCAGTACTTC

V gene: TRBV6-5
D gene: NA
clone size: many
J gene: TRBJ1-5
CDR3 protein: CASSSASLGAQPQHF
CDR3 DNA: TGTGCCAGCAGTTCAGCCTCTCTTGGGGCGCAGCCCCAGCATTTT

V gene: TRBV10-3
D gene: NA
clone size: few
J gene: TRBJ2-7
CDR3 protein: CAISEFREEQYF
CDR3 DNA: TGTGCCATCAGTGAGTTCAGGGAGGAGCAGTACTTC

V gene: TRBV5-1
D gene: NA
clone size: NA
J gene: TRBJ2-5
CDR3 protein: CASSLRGQNQETQYF
CDR3 DNA: TGCGCCAGCAGCTTGAGAGGGCAGAACCAAGAGACCCAGTACTTC

V gene: TRBV20-1
D gene: TRBD2
clone size: medium-sized
J gene: TRBJ2-5
CDR3 protein: CSAWAGTSAPQETQYF
CDR3 DNA: TGCAGTGCTTGGGCCGGAACTAGCGCTCCACAAGAGACCCAGTACTTC

V gene: TRBV4-1
D gene: NA
clone size: NA
J gene: TRBJ2-2
CDR3 protein: CASSHLTGWNTGELFF
CDR3 DNA: TGCGCCAGCAGCCACTTGACAGGATGGAACACCGGGGAGCTGTTTTTT

V gene: TRBV10-3
D gene: NA
clone size: NA
J gene: TRBJ1-1
CDR3 protein: CAISVTGNTEAFF
CDR3 DNA: TGTGCCATCAGTGTGACGGGGAACACTGAAGCTTTCTTT

V gene: TRBV6-1
D gene: NA
clone size: many
J gene: TRBJ2-7
CDR3 protein: CASSRLETYEQYF
CDR3 DNA: TGTGCCAGCAGTAGACTAGAGACCTACGAGCAGTACTTC

V gene: TRBV15
D gene: NA
clone size: NA
J gene: TRBJ2-5
CDR3 protein: CATRAGGVKTQYF
CDR3 DNA: TGTGCCACCAGGGCAGGGGGGGTCAAGACCCAGTACTTC

V gene: TRBV7-8
D gene: NA
clone size: NA
J gene: TRBJ1-4
CDR3 protein: CASTQGGAEKLFF
CDR3 DNA: TGTGCCAGCACGCAAGGGGGGGCTGAAAAACTGTTTTTT

V gene: TRBV25-1
D gene: TRBD1
clone size: NA
J gene: TRBJ1-6
CDR3 protein: CASSEWTGSNSPLHF
CDR3 DNA: TGTGCCAGCAGTGAATGGACAGGGTCGAACTCACCCCTCCACTTT

V gene: TRBV7-2
D gene: NA
clone size: many
J gene: TRBJ1-6
CDR3 protein: CASSPWTDNSPLHF
CDR3 DNA: TGTGCCAGCAGCCCCTGGACAGACAATTCACCCCTCCACTTT

V gene: TRBV12-3/TRBV12-4
D gene: NA
clone size: many
J gene: TRBJ1-5
CDR3 protein: CASSSDREAYQPQHF
CDR3 DNA: TGTGCCAGCAGTTCGGACAGAGAGGCGTATCAGCCCCAGCATTTT

V gene: TRBV24-1
D gene: NA
clone size: NA
J gene: TRBJ1-1
CDR3 protein: CATSEGRRPNTEAFF
CDR3 DNA: TGTGCCACCAGTGAGGGGAGGCGGCCGAACACTGAAGCTTTCTTT

V gene: TRBV7-2
D gene: NA
clone size: NA
J gene: TRBJ2-5
CDR3 protein: CASSVRHTETQYF
CDR3 DNA: TGTGCCAGCAGCGTCCGGCATACTGAGACCCAGTACTTC

V gene: TRBV19
D gene: NA
clone size: NA
J gene: TRBJ1-5
CDR3 protein: CASKFRGSQPQHF
CDR3 DNA: TGTGCCAGTAAGTTTCGTGGGTCTCAGCCCCAGCATTTT